This entry lists 17 T cell receptor beta chains sequenced from one sample in a study of blood T cell repertoires in COVID-19. Here immunoSEQ multiplex PCR was the method, and the copy in TCRdb shows in-frame clones only, minus some. The table shows over 150,000 clones, with approximately 88% occurring only once. Sequencing used peripheral blood. Receptors originate from a woman of 80 years or more with active or convalescent COVID-19.

The chain is built from TRBV5-1 and TRBJ1-2, with TRBD1 matching 7 bases. CDR1 and CDR2 (germline): SGHRS, YFSETQ. Trimming at V came to 0 bases and at J to 6 bases, leaving 8 bases not matched to a gene. CDR3 length: 15 amino acids. The CDR3: CASSLEQGSWDGYTF. In DNA, the CDR3 is TGCGCCAGCAGCTTGGAACAGGGGAGTTGGGATGGCTACACCTTC.

The chain combines TRBV4-3 with TRBJ1-6, with no clear D. The germline CDR1 and CDR2 sequences are LGHNA and YSLEER. Trimming removed 0 bases from V and 0 bases from J, with 9 bases in between. This CDR3 spans 17 amino acids. The CDR3 DNA reads as TGCGCCAGCAGCCAAGAGGCGGTGAGCTCCTATAATTCACCCCTCCACTTT. Protein sequence: CASSQEAVSSYNSPLHF.

A single count supports this clone. This chain links TRBV7-6 with TRBJ1-3; 9 bases match TRBD1. CDR1 and CDR2 (germline): SGHVS, FNYEAQ. CDR3 length: 16 amino acids. The ends lost 5 bases at V and 0 bases at J; junction bases unmatched: 5. The chain's CDR3 is CASSAWGQGSGNTIYF. CDR3 DNA: TGTGCCAGCAGCGCGTGGGGACAGGGCTCTGGAAACACCATATATTTT.

CDR3 in DNA: TGTGCCAGCAGCCCCCTAGCGGGGGTAGGGGAGCAGTACTTC. This gives the protein CASSPLAGVGEQYF. The genes are TRBV7-2 and TRBJ2-7; TRBD2 agrees at 10 bases. Looked up from germline, CDR1 is SGHTA and CDR2 is FQGNSA. V trimming: 5 bases; J trimming: 7 bases; junction bases outside the gene matches: 8. The CDR3 extends over 14 amino acids.

Details on this clone: Compared with germline, one end of the junction differs, possibly owing to a read error. The chain is built from TRBV7-7 and TRBJ2-5, with D perhaps being TRBD1 or TRBD2 (5 bases each). The CDR3 totals 16 residues. Per the germline V gene, CDR1 is SSHAT and CDR2 is FNYEAQ (reference sequence). The CDR3 is CASSLGLGGAGETQYF. The CDR3 DNA reads TGTGCTAGCAGCTTAGGACTCGGTGGGGCAGGGGAGACCCAGTACTTC.

The chain recombines TRBV6-5 with TRBJ1-5, with D possibly TRBD1 on 6 matching bases. There are 13 residues in the CDR3. Germline lookup yields CDR1 MNHEY and CDR2 SVGAGI. V was trimmed by 8 bases and J by 3 bases, leaving 11 bases between them. CDR3 sequence: CASSGQYNQPQHF. CDR3 DNA sequence: TGTGCCAGCTCCGGACAGTACAATCAGCCCCAGCATTTT.

This sequence joins TRBV5-8 and TRBJ2-3, with TRBD1 identical over 7 bases. V was pared by 5 bases and J by 5 bases, with 17 bases of the junction left unmatched. CDR3 size: 17 residues. Looked up from germline, CDR1 is SGHTS and CDR2 is YDEGEE. The CDR3 sequence: CASSRRGGRGNGDTQYF. In DNA form, the CDR3 reads TGTGCCAGCAGTCGCCGCGGCGGCAGGGGGAACGGAGATACGCAGTATTTT.

The chain links TRBV7-2 to TRBJ2-6, with 8 positions matching TRBD1. After removal of 5 bases from V and 2 bases from J, the junction contained 11 bases not matched to a gene. The germline gives CDR1 SGHTA, CDR2 FQGNSA. This CDR3 contains 18 residues. The CDR3 loop reads CASSHRGTTEAGANVLTF. The CDR3 coding sequence is TGTGCCAGCAGCCACAGGGGGACAACAGAGGCTGGGGCCAACGTCCTGACTTTC.

This chain joins TRBV3-1 (or the pseudogene TRBV3-2) and TRBJ1-6; D might be TRBD1 (5 bases). CDR1 and CDR2 (germline): LGHDT, YNNKEL (reference sequence). This CDR3 is 15 amino acids long. V lost 3 bases and J 4 bases, leaving 10 bases between the germline ends. CDR3 residues: CASSHRAAYNSPLHF. Here the CDR3 DNA reads TGTGCCAGCAGCCACAGGGCGGCGTATAATTCACCCCTCCACTTT.

The chain carries TRBV3-1 (or the pseudogene TRBV3-2) and TRBJ1-1; unclear D gene. Germline CDR1 LGHDT, CDR2 YNNKEL (reference sequence). The CDR3 is made up of 14 amino acids. Deletions cut 6 bases from V and 0 bases from J, with 11 bases between. The CDR3 DNA reads as TGTGCCAGCAGACCCCGAGAGATGAACACTGAAGCTTTCTTT. Residues: CASRPREMNTEAFF.

The gene calls are TRBV5-4 and TRBJ1-2; 7 nucleotides agree with TRBD1. The V segment lost 5 bases and the J segment 5 bases; nucleotides outside the gene matches: 6. The germline CDR1 and CDR2 sequences are SGHNT and YYREEE (reference sequence). The CDR3 has 13 amino acids. CDR3 nucleotide sequence: TGTGCCAGCAGTCTTACAGGGGATTATGGCTACACCTTC. Its translation is CASSLTGDYGYTF.

This chain connects TRBV14 to TRBJ2-4; TRBD1 matches at 7 bases. V dropped 0 bases and J dropped 7; count of bases not matched to a gene: 12. Germline CDR1 reads SGHDN; CDR2 reads FVKESK. The CDR3 extends over 17 amino acids. This CDR3 reads CASSQEGWVGGPNIQYF. The CDR3 DNA reads TGTGCCAGCAGCCAAGAGGGTTGGGTAGGGGGCCCCAACATTCAGTACTTC.

The CDR3 nucleotides are TGTGCCAGCAGCAAGGGACTAGCGGGGGCCAGGGGCAATGAGCAGTTCTTC. The encoded protein is CASSKGLAGARGNEQFF. The J gene is TRBJ2-1, the V gene TRBV9; 14 bases match TRBD2. The germline V gene has CDR1 SGDLS and CDR2 YYNGEE. V lost 4 bases, J lost 6 bases, and 9 bases stayed unmatched. The CDR3 consists of 17 residues.

The gene calls are TRBV10-2 and TRBJ1-4; possible D gene TRBD1, 6 bases. This CDR3 comprises 14 residues. V gave up 2 bases and J gave up 7 bases, with 11 bases separating them. Germline CDR1 WSHSY, CDR2 SAAADI. The CDR3 DNA follows: TGCGCCAGCAGTGAGGTCAGGGGCGGTGAAAAACTGTTTTTT. Its translation is CASSEVRGGEKLFF.

V usage is TRBV6-1 and J usage is TRBJ1-5, with D tentatively TRBD1 (5 bases). Trimming left V 3 bases short and J 7 bases short, with 10 bases between. This CDR3 has 13 amino acids. The germline V gene encodes CDR1 MNHNS and CDR2 SASEGT. The CDR3: CASSELQGQPQHF. Here the CDR3 DNA reads TGTGCCAGCAGTGAGCTTCAGGGACAGCCCCAGCATTTT.

There are a few counts of this clone. The rearrangement uses TRBV12-3 or TRBV12-4 and TRBJ2-5; D is undetermined. V lost 2 bases and J lost 5, with 9 bases in between. The CDR3 covers 13 residues. The CDR3 nucleotides read TGTGCCAGCAGTTTATGGCTAGAGGAGACCCAGTACTTC. Amino acid sequence: CASSLWLEETQYF.

The chain couples TRBV6-1 to TRBJ2-2; the match to TRBD1 covers 9 bases. Germline assignment: CDR1 MNHNS and CDR2 SASEGT. V was pared by 2 bases and J by 2 bases, with 6 bases of the junction left unmatched. This CDR3 spans 17 amino acids. This chain's CDR3 is CASSESGTGLNTGELFF. The CDR3 DNA reads TGTGCCAGCAGTGAATCCGGGACAGGGCTAAACACCGGGGAGCTGTTTTTT.